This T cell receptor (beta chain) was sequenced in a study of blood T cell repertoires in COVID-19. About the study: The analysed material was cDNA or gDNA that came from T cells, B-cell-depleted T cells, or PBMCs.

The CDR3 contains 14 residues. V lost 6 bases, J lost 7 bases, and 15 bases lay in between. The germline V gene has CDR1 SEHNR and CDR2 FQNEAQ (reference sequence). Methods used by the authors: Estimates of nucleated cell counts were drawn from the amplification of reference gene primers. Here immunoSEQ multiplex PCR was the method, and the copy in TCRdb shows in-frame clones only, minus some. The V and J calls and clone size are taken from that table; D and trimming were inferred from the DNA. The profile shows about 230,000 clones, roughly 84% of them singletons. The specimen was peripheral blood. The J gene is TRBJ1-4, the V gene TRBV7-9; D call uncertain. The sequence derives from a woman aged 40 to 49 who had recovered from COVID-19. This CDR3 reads CASSIQSVSEKLFF. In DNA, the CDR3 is TGTGCCAGCAGTATACAGAGTGTCAGTGAAAAACTGTTTTTT.